This T cell receptor beta chain comes out of a study of cytomegalovirus exposure and HLA in healthy donors. Study observations and caveats: Association of under 20,000 TCR beta sequences with HLA alleles was found at 0.05 false discovery rate in a later analysis. Testing in vitro showed a few CMV-associated chains specific for CMV antigens. The productive fraction for most TCR beta V segments was about 87% or about 30% in an earlier analysis.

13 Jbeta primers and 60 Vbeta primers were used for the PCR. Assay: immunoSEQ multiplex PCR; the TCRdb copy retains only in-frame clones and omits some. This repertoire comprises approximately 110,000 clones; its ten largest clones make up under 2.5%. As concerns this clone: No antigen is known for it.

The sequence was obtained from a middle-aged man in good health and CMV-seronegative. The specimen was PBMCs.

The CDR3 nucleotides read TGTGCCAGCAGTTCAAAACTAGCGGGAGGCCCAAGCGAGCAGTACTTC. It specifies CASSSKLAGGPSEQYF. V gene TRBV27 combines with J gene TRBJ2-7, with 12 bases matching TRBD2. Germline V gives CDR1 MNHEY, CDR2 SMNVEV (reference sequence). Trimming cost V 4 bases and J 6 bases; bases outside gene matches: 10. This CDR3 contains 16 residues.